The 21 T cell receptor beta chains below were found in one sample sequenced in a study of T cells in Graves' hyperthyroidism and ophthalmopathy. Amplified regions were TCR beta CDR3 sequences from RNA transcripts. The HTBI primer set drove a first-round RT-PCR of the TCR CDR3. TCRdb reanalysed the multiplex PCR reads using MiXCR and keeps one entry per CDR3 protein. This sample has approximately 600,000 distinct CDR3 sequences, with 13% to 15% found just once. The material sequenced was blood. The source of these receptors is a woman younger than 35 with Graves' ophthalmopathy.

The chain combines TRBV29-1 with TRBJ2-4; D ambiguous. This CDR3 has 15 amino acids. Germline CDR1 and CDR2: SQVTM and ANQGSEA. V was shortened by 6 bases and J by 0 bases, with 15 bases between the two germline ends. CDR3 sequence reads: CSVVSYTLAKNIQYF. The CDR3 bases are TGCAGCGTAGTCAGTTACACCCTAGCCAAAAACATTCAGTACTTC.

DNA for the CDR3: TGTGCCAGCAACCCGGGGCTCGTCTACAATGAGCAGTTCTTC. It encodes CASNPGLVYNEQFF. This chain uses TRBV7-2 with TRBJ2-1; either TRBD1 or TRBD2 may supply D (5 bases each). Germline V gives CDR1 SGHTA, CDR2 FQGNSA. CDR3 size: 14 residues. V lost 7 bases and J 3 bases, leaving 13 bases between the germline ends.

This clonotype occurred many times. The CDR3 nucleotides read TGTGCCTGGAGTCCGGAATTCTCTCAGCCCCAGCATTTT. Residues: CAWSPEFSQPQHF. The chain uses TRBV30 and TRBJ1-5, with D unresolved. The CDR3 is 13 residues long. Germline CDR1 is GTSNPN and CDR2 is SVGIG (reference sequence). V lost 2 bases to trimming and J lost 6 bases, with 11 bases between them.

This clonotype was seen only a few times. The chain links TRBV5-8 to TRBJ1-5, with D tentatively TRBD1 (5 bases). The germline CDR1 and CDR2 sequences are SGHTS and YDEGEE. CDR3 size: 19 residues. The ends were cut back, 3 bases at V and 0 bases at J, with 22 bases in the middle. CDR3 region: CASSSPTGLALHSNQPQHF. In nucleotides, the CDR3 is TGTGCCAGCAGCTCCCCCACAGGATTAGCACTCCATAGCAATCAGCCCCAGCATTTT.

V usage is TRBV19 and J usage is TRBJ1-5; possible D gene TRBD1, 5 bases. Germline CDR1 and CDR2: LNHDA and SQIVND (reference sequence). The V and J ends lost 3 bases and 6 bases respectively, with 9 bases between them. The CDR3 sequence is 13 residues long. The CDR3: CASSIGGRQPQHF. CDR3 DNA sequence: TGTGCCAGTAGTATTGGGGGTCGTCAGCCCCAGCATTTT.

This chain links TRBV20-1 with TRBJ2-7; 10 positions agree with TRBD2. The CDR3 is 18 residues long. V lost 0 bases and J lost 2; bases outside the gene matches: 13. Germline values: CDR1 DFQATT, CDR2 SNEGSKA (reference sequence). CDR3 nucleotides: TGCAGTGCTAGAGATCGGCTAGCGGGAGTATTGGGGGCCTACGAGCAGTACTTC. This codes for CSARDRLAGVLGAYEQYF.

The V and J genes are TRBV9 and TRBJ1-2, with D maybe TRBD1 (6 bases). CDR3 size: 15 residues. V shed 0 bases and J shed 3 bases, with 12 bases lying between them. Germline V lookup: CDR1 SGDLS, CDR2 YYNGEE. DNA for the CDR3: TGTGCCAGCAGCGTAGGCTTCAGGGGTGACTATGGCTACACCTTC. Translating gives CASSVGFRGDYGYTF.

J is TRBJ1-4 and V is TRBV3-1; 10 bases are shared with TRBD1. The CDR3 runs to 15 residues. Germline CDR1 LGHDT, CDR2 YNNKEL (reference sequence). Trimming cost V 10 bases and J 8 bases; bases outside gene matches: 13. The CDR3 is CAKPGQGPFGEKLFF. The CDR3 DNA reads TGTGCCAAGCCGGGACAGGGGCCCTTTGGGGAAAAACTGTTTTTT.

This clonotype has a count of ten or more. This chain connects TRBV30 to TRBJ1-2, with D unresolved. The CDR3 is 12 residues long. Germline CDR1 GTSNPN, CDR2 SVGIG (reference sequence). Trimming took off 4 bases at V and 2 bases at J, with 8 bases between the two ends. The DNA of the CDR3 is TGTGCCTGGAACAGTGGGAACTATGGCTACACCTTC. Amino acid sequence: CAWNSGNYGYTF.

In this sample, this clonotype turned up many times. The CDR3 DNA reads as TGTGCCAGCGGTTCGGGGCTAGCCAAAAACATTCAGTACTTC. It specifies CASGSGLAKNIQYF. The chain recombines TRBV12-3 or TRBV12-4 with TRBJ2-4; D might be TRBD1 or TRBD2, each matching 5 bases. This CDR3 spans 14 amino acids. The V and J ends lost 8 bases and 0 bases respectively, with 11 bases between them.

This clonotype was observed at least ten times. The V gene is TRBV7-9, the J gene TRBJ1-1, with 8 bases fitting TRBD1. V shed 3 bases, J shed 0 bases, and the junction held 3 bases outside the gene matches. The CDR3 spans 15 residues. Germline-derived CDR1 and CDR2 are SEHNR and FQNEAQ (reference sequence). CDR3 in DNA: TGTGCCAGCAGCTTTAACAGGGGGATGAACACTGAAGCTTTCTTT. Translating it yields CASSFNRGMNTEAFF.

The genes are TRBV7-2 and TRBJ1-3; possibly TRBD1 for D (6 bases). Germline loops: CDR1 SGHTA, CDR2 FQGNSA. Trimming left V 6 bases short and J 0 bases short, with 18 bases between. The CDR3 has 17 amino acids. The CDR3 region has the DNA TGTGCCAGCAGAACCCGACAGGCGACAGCCTCTGGAAACACCATATATTTT. Its translation: CASRTRQATASGNTIYF.

The rearrangement links TRBV12-5 to TRBJ2-1; the D gene is possibly TRBD2 (7 bases). This CDR3 is 16 amino acids long. The V end lost 0 bases, the J end lost 6 bases, and 15 bases lay between the germline ends. In germline, CDR1 is LGHNT, CDR2 FRNRAP. The CDR3 DNA reads as TGTGCTAGTGGTTTGGTACGGGGAGGGGGAGGCAATGAGCAGTTCTTC. This codes for CASGLVRGGGGNEQFF.

This clonotype was seen many times. The chain combines TRBV30 with TRBJ2-1; 9 nucleotides line up with TRBD2. J was trimmed by 8 bases and V by 1 base; bases with no gene match: 6. The CDR3 sequence is 14 residues long. Per the germline V gene, CDR1 is GTSNPN and CDR2 is SVGIG (reference sequence). The CDR3 protein is CAWSEAGGPHEQFF. The CDR3 nucleotides are TGTGCCTGGAGTGAGGCGGGAGGGCCCCATGAGCAGTTCTTC.

This clonotype has a count of ten or more. The V call is TRBV11-1, the J call TRBJ2-3; 7 bases align to TRBD2. J lost 2 bases, V lost 3 bases, and 14 bases had no gene match. Germline CDR1 SGHAT, CDR2 FQDESV (reference sequence). There are 18 residues in the CDR3. CDR3 sequence: CASSLEKVGGRYTDTQYF. The CDR3 coding sequence is TGTGCCAGCAGCTTGGAAAAAGTAGGCGGGAGATACACAGATACGCAGTATTTT.

This chain uses TRBV11-2 with TRBJ2-1; D is ambiguous. V was trimmed by 4 bases and J by 0 bases, leaving 13 bases between them. Looked up from germline, CDR1 is SGHAT and CDR2 is FQNNGV. The CDR3 has 16 amino acids. The CDR3 region has the DNA TGTGCCAGCAGCTCCCCGCGACGAAGCTCCTACAATGAGCAGTTCTTC. Protein product: CASSSPRRSSYNEQFF. Drawing the rest from reference TRBV11-2 and TRBJ2-1, the complete variable domain is EAGVAQSPRYKIIEKRQSVAFWCNPISGHATLYWYQQILGQGPKLLIQFQNNGVVDDSQLPKDRFSAERLKGVDSTLKIQPAKLEDSAVYLCASSSPRRSSYNEQFFGPGTRLTVL.

Only a few counts were recorded for this clonotype. The chain links TRBV6-2 or TRBV6-3 to TRBJ2-5; TRBD2 might be the D (6 bases). In germline, CDR1 is MNHEY, CDR2 SVGEGT. This CDR3 has 15 amino acids. V lost 8 bases and J 5 bases, leaving 21 bases between the germline ends. As DNA, the CDR3 is TGTGCCAGCCTCTTAGAAGGGCGCCGGGGGGAGACCCAGTACTTC. Translating gives CASLLEGRRGETQYF.

This clonotype was recorded many times. This chain links TRBV6-6 with TRBJ2-3; D unresolved. Trimming shortened V by 2 bases and J by 6 bases, and 9 bases separated the two germline ends. The CDR3 covers 13 residues. Germline V gives CDR1 MNHNY, CDR2 SVGAGI (reference sequence). The CDR3 spells CASSYPNGDTQYF. The CDR3 nucleotides read TGTGCCAGCAGTTACCCGAATGGGGATACGCAGTATTTT.

There are many counts of this clonotype. The CDR3: CAWSRAGIGNQPQHF. CDR3 sequence (DNA): TGTGCCTGGAGTCGGGCAGGGATCGGCAATCAGCCCCAGCATTTT. This chain links TRBV30 with TRBJ1-5; perhaps TRBD1 as D (5 bases). V lost 2 bases and J lost 2, with 13 bases in between. The germline CDR1 and CDR2 sequences are GTSNPN and SVGIG (reference sequence). The CDR3 runs to 15 residues.

This clonotype occurred a few times. Here the CDR3 DNA reads TGCAGTGCTAGGGGGGACCGGATTAAATATTTACAAGAGACCCAGTACTTC. Its protein product is CSARGDRIKYLQETQYF. This chain uses TRBV20-1 with TRBJ2-5; D may match TRBD1 or TRBD2 (5 bases each). Trimming removed 3 bases at V and 2 bases at J, with 22 bases between. Germline loops: CDR1 DFQATT, CDR2 SNEGSKA (reference sequence). The CDR3 runs to 17 residues.

The V gene is TRBV28, the J gene TRBJ1-1; D is uncertain. The CDR3 runs 13 residues. Germline V gene data show CDR1 as MDHEN and CDR2 as SYDVKM. Between the trimmed V and J ends, which lost 6 bases and 9 bases, there was a span of 17 bases. The CDR3 coding sequence is TGTGCCAGCAGCCCCAGGTTGGTCAGTAAAGCTTTCTTT. Translating gives CASSPRLVSKAFF. Based on the CDR3 plus reference TRBV28 and TRBJ1-1, the full variable domain is DVKVTQSSRYLVKRTGEKVFLECVQDMDHENMFWYRQDPGLGLRLIYFSYDVKMKEKGDIPEGYSVSREKKERFSLILESASTNQTSMYLCASSPRLVSKAFFGQGTRLTVV.